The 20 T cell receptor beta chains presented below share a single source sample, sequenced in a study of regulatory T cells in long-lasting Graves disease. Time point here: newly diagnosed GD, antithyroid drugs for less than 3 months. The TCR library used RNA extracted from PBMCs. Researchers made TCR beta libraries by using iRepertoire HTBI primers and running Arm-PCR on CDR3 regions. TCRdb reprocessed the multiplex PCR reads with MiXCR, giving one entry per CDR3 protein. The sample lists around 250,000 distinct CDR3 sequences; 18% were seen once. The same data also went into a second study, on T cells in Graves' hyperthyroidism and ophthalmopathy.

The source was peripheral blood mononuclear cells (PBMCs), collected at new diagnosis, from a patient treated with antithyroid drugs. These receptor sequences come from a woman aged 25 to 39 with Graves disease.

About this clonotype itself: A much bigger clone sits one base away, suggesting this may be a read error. The CDR3 is CASGDRGAETQYF. In DNA, the CDR3 is TGTGCCAGCGGTGACAGGGGAGCGGAGACCCAGTACTTC. The V call is TRBV6-1, the J call TRBJ2-5, with 8 positions matching TRBD1. The germline CDR1 and CDR2 sequences are MNHNS and SASEGT. This CDR3 comprises 13 residues.

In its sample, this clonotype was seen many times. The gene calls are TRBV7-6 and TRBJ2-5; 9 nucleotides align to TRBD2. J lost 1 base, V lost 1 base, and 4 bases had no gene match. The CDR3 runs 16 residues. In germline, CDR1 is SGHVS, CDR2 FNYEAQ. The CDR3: CASSLEPSGVQETQYF. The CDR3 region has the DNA TGTGCCAGCAGCTTAGAACCTAGCGGGGTCCAAGAGACCCAGTACTTC. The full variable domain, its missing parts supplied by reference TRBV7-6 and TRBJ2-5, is GAGVSQSPRYKVTKRGQDVALRCDPISGHVSLYWYRQALGQGPEFLTYFNYEAQQDKSGLPNDRFSAERPEGSISTLTIQRTEQRDSAMYRCASSLEPSGVQETQYFGPGTRLLVL.

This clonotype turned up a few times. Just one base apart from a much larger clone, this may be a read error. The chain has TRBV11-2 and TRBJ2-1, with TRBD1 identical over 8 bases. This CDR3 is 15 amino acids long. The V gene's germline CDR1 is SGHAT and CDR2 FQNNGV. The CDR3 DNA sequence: TGTGCCAACAGCTTAAGACAGGGGCCTAACAATGAGCAGTTCTTC. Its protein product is CANSLRQGPNNEQFF.

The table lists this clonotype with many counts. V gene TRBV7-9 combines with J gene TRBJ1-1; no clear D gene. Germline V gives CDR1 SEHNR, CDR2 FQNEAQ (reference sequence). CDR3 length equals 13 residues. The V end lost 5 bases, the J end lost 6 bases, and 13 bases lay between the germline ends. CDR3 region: CASSPPGRPEAFF. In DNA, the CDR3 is TGTGCCAGCAGCCCCCCCGGAAGGCCTGAAGCTTTCTTT.

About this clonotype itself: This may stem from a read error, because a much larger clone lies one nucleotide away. The CDR3 nucleotides read TGTGCCAGCCCACCGGGGACAGAGACCTACAATGAGCAGTTCTTC. Amino acids: CASPPGTETYNEQFF. The chain employs TRBV18 and TRBJ2-1, with 7 bases fitting TRBD1. The CDR3 runs to 15 residues. Per germline, CDR1 KGHSH and CDR2 LQKENI. The full variable domain, in which reference TRBV18 and TRBJ2-1 provide the parts outside the CDR3, is NAGVMQNPRHLVRRRGQEARLRCSPMKGHSHVYWYRQLPEEGLKFMVYLQKENIIDESGMPKERFSAEFPKEGPSILRIQQVVRGDSAAYFCASPPGTETYNEQFFGPGTRLTVL.

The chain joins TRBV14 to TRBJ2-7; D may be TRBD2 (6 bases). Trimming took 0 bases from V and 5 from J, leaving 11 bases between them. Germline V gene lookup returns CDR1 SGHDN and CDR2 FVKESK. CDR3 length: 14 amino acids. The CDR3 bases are TGTGCCAGCAGCCAAGATCCCGCTAGCGACGAGCAGTACTTC. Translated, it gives CASSQDPASDEQYF.

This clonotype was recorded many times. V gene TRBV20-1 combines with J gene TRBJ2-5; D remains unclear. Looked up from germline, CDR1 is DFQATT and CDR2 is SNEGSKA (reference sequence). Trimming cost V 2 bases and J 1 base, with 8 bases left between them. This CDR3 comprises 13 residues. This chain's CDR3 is CSARSGFQETQYF. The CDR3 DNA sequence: TGCAGTGCTAGATCGGGCTTCCAAGAGACCCAGTACTTC.

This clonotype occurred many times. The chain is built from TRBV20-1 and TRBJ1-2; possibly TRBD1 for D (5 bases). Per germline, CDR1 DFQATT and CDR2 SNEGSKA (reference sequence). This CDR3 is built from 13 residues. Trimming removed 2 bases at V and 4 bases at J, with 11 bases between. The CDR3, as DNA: TGCAGTGCTAGACGCGGGGGAACCTATGGCTACACCTTC. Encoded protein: CSARRGGTYGYTF.

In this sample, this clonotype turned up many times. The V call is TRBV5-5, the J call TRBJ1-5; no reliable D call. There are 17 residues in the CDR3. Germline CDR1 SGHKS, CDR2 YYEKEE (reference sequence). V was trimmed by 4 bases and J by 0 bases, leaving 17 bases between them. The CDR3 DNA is TGTGCCAGCAGCCGGCGAGACGCCGGGGATAGCAATCAGCCCCAGCATTTT. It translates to CASSRRDAGDSNQPQHF.

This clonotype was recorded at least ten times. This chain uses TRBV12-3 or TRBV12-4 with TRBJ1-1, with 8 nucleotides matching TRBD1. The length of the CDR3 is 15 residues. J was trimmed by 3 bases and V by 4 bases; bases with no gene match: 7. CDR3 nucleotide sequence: TGTGCCAGCAGTTCATCTGCAGGGGGCCACACTGAAGCTTTCTTT. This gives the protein CASSSSAGGHTEAFF.

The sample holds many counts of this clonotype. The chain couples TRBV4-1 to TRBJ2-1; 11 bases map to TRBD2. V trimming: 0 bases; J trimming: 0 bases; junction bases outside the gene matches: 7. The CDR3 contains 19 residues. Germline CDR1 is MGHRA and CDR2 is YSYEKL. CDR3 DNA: TGCGCCAGCAGCCAAGAACTAGCGGGGGTACTTAGCTCCTACAATGAGCAGTTCTTC. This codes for CASSQELAGVLSSYNEQFF.

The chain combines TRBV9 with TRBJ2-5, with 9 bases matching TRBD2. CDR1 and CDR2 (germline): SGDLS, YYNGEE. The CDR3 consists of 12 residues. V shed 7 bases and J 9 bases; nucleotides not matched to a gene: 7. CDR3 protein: CASRAGGEPQYF. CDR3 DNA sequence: TGTGCCAGCCGCGCGGGGGGGGAGCCCCAGTACTTC.

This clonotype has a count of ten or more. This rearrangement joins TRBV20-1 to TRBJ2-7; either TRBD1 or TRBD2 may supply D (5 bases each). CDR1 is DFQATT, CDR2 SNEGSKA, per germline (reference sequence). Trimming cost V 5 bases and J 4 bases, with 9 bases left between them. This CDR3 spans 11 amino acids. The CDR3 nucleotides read TGCAGTGCTTCCTGGGGGTACGAGCAGTACTTC. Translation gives CSASWGYEQYF.

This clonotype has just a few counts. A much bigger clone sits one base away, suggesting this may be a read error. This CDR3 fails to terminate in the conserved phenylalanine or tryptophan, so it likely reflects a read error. The CDR3 sequence: CASSPTGTGEETQYL. DNA for the CDR3: TGTGCCAGCAGCCCTACCGGGACAGGGGAAGAGACCCAGTACCTC. This rearrangement joins TRBV6-2 or TRBV6-3 to TRBJ2-5, with 10 bases matching TRBD1. The trim removed 6 bases at V and 3 bases at J, leaving 7 bases unmatched. CDR1 is MNHEY, CDR2 SVGEGT, per germline. The CDR3 totals 15 residues.

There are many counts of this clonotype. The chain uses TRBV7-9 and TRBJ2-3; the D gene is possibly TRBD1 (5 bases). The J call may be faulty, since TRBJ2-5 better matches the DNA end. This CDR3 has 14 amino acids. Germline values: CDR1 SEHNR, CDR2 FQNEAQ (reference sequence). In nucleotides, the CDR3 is TGTGCCAGCAGCTTATCAGGGCCGGATGAGACCCAGTACTTC. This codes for CASSLSGPDETQYF.

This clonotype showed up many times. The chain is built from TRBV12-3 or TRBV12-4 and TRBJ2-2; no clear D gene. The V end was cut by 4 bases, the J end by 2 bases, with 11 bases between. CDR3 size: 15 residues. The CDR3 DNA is TGTGCCAGCAGTTCCGTCGCGAAAAACACCGGGGAGCTGTTTTTT. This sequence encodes CASSSVAKNTGELFF.

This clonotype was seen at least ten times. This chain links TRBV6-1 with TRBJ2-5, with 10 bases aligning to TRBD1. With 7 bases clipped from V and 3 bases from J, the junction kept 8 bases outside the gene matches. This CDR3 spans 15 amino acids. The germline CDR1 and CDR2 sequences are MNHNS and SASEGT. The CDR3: CASTAPGTGEETQYF. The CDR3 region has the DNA TGTGCCAGCACCGCTCCCGGGACAGGGGAAGAGACCCAGTACTTC.

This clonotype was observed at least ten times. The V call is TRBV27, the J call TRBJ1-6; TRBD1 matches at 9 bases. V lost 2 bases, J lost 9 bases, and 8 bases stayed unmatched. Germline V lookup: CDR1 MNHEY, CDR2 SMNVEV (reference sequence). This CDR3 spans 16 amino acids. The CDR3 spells CASSLRRTGGGSPLHF. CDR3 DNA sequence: TGTGCCAGCAGTTTAAGGCGTACAGGGGGCGGTTCACCCCTCCACTTT.

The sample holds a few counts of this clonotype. CDR3 DNA sequence: TGTGCCAGCAGCCCGACAGTCACTCAAAATCAGCCCCAGCATTTT. It encodes CASSPTVTQNQPQHF. This rearrangement joins TRBV6-1 to TRBJ1-5; D possibly corresponds to TRBD1 (5 bases). CDR1 and CDR2 (germline): MNHNS, SASEGT. There are 15 residues in the CDR3. The V end was cut by 6 bases, the J end by 4 bases, with 16 bases between.

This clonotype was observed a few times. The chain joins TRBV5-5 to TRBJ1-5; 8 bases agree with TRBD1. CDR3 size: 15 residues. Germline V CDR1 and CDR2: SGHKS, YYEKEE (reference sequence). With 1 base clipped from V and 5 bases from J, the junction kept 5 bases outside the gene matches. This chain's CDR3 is CASSLIGQGHQPQHF. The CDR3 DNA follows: TGTGCCAGCAGCTTGATTGGACAGGGCCATCAGCCCCAGCATTTT. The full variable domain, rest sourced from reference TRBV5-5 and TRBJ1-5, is DAGVTQSPTHLIKTRGQQVTLRCSPISGHKSVSWYQQVLGQGPQFIFQYYEKEERGRGNFPDRFSARQFPNYSSELNVNALLLGDSALYLCASSLIGQGHQPQHFGDGTRLSIL.